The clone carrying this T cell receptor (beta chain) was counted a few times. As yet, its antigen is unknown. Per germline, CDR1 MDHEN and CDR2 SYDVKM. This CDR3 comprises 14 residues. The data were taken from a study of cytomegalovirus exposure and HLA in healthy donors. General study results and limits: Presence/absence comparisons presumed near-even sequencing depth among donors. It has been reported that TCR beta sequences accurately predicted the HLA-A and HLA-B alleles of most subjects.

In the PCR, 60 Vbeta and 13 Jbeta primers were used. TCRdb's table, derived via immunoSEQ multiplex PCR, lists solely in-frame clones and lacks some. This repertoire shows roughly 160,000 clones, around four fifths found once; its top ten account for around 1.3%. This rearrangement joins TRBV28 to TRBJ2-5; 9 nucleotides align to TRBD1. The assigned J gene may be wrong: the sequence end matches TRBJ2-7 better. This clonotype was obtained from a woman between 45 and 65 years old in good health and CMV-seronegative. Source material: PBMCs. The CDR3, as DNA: TGTGCCAGCAGGGGACAGGGCAAAACCTACGAGCAGTACTTC. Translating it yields CASRGQGKTYEQYF.